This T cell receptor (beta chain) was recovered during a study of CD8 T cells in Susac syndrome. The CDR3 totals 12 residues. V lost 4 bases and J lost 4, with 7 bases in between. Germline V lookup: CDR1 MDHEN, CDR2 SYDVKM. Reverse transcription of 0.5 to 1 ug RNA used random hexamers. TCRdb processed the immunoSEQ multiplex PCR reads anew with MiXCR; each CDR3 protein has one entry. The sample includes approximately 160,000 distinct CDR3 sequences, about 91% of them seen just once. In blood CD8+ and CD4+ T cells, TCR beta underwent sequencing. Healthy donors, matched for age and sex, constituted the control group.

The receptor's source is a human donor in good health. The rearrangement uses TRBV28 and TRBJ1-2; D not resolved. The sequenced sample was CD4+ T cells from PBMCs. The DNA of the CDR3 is TGTGCCAGCAGTTCCCAGCGCTATGGCTACACCTTC. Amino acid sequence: CASSSQRYGYTF.